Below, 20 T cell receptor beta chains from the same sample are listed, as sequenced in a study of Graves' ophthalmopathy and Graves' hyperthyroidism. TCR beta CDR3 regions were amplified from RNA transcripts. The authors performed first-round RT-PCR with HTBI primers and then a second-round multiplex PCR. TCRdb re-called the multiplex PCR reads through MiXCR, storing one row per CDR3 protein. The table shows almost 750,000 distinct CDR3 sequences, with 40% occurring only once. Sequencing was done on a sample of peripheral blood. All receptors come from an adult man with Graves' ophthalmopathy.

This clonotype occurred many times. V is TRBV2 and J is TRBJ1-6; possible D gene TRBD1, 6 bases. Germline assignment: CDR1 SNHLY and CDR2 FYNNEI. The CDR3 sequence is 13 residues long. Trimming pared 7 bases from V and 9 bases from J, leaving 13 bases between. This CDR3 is CASILRGGSPLHF. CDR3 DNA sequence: TGTGCCAGCATACTAAGGGGGGGTTCACCCCTCCACTTT.

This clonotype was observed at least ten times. The CDR3 protein is CASSRPGNTEAFF. The CDR3 DNA sequence: TGTGCCAGCAGCCGACCAGGGAATACTGAAGCTTTCTTT. V usage is TRBV25-1 and J usage is TRBJ1-1, with D perhaps TRBD1 (5 bases). CDR3 length equals 13 residues. V was shortened by 6 bases and J by 5 bases, with 13 bases between the two germline ends. Germline V lookup: CDR1 MGHDK, CDR2 SYGVNS.

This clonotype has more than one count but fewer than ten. CDR3 coding DNA: TGTGCCAGCAGTAAGGGAGGACAGGGCCCAACCGGGGAGCTGTTTTTT. As protein: CASSKGGQGPTGELFF. The J gene is TRBJ2-2, the V gene TRBV25-1; 8 nucleotides match TRBD1. CDR1 is MGHDK and CDR2 is SYGVNS in the germline V gene. J was trimmed by 5 bases and V by 5 bases; bases with no gene match: 10. The CDR3 runs to 16 residues.

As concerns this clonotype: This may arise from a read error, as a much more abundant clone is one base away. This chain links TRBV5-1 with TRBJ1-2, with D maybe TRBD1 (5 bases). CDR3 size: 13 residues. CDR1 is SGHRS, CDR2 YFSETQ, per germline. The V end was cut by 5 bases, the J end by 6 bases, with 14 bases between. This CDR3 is CASRAALQDGYTF. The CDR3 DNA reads TGCGCCAGCAGAGCGGCTCTACAGGATGGCTACACCTTC.

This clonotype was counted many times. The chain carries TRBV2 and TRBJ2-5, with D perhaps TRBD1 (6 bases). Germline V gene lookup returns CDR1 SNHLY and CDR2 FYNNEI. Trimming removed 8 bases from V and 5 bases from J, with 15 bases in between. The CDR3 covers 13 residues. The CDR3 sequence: CASVNRVVETQYF. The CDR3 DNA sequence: TGTGCCAGCGTAAACAGGGTGGTGGAGACCCAGTACTTC.

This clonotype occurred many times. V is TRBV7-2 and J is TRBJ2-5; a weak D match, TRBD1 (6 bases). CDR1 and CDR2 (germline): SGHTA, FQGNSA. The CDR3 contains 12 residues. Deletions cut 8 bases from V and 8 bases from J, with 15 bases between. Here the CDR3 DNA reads TGTGCCAGCGGTACAGGGTCGGGAACCCAGTACTTC. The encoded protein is CASGTGSGTQYF.

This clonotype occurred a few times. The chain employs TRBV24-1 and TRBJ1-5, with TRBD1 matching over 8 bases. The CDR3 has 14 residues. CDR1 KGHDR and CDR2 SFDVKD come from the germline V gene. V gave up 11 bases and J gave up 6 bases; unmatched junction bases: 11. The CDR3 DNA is TGTGCCAGCAGCCCATCAGGGGGCCGTCAGCCCCAGCATTTT. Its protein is CASSPSGGRQPQHF.

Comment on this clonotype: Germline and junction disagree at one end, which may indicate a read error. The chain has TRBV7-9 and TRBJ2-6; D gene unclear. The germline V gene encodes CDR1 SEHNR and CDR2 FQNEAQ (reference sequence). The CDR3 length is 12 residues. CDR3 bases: TGTGCCAGCACCGACAAGGCCTACGTCCTGACTTTC. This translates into CASTDKAYVLTF.

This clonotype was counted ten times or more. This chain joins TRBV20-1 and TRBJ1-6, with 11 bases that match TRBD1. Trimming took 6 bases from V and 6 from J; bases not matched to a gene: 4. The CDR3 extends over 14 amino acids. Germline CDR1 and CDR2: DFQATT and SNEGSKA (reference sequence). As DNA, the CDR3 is TGCAGTGCCCTCGGACAGGGGGCTAATTCACCCCTCCACTTT. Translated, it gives CSALGQGANSPLHF.

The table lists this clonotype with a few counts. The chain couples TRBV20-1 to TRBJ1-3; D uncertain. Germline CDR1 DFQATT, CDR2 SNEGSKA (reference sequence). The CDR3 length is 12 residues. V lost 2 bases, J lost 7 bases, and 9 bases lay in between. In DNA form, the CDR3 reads TGCAGTGCTAGATTCCGTACGAACACCATATATTTT. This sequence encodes CSARFRTNTIYF.

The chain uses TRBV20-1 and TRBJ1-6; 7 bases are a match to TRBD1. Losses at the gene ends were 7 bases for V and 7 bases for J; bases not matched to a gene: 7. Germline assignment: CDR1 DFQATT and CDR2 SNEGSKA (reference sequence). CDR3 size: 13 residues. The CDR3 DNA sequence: TGCAGTGGAGTAGACAGGGAAAATTCACCCCTCCACTTT. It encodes CSGVDRENSPLHF.

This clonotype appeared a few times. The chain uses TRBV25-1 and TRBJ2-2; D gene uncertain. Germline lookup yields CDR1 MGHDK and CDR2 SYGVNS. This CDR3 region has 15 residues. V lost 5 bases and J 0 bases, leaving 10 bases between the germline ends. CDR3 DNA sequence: TGTGCCAGCAGTCTCTTGCCCTCGAACACCGGGGAGCTGTTTTTT. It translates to CASSLLPSNTGELFF.

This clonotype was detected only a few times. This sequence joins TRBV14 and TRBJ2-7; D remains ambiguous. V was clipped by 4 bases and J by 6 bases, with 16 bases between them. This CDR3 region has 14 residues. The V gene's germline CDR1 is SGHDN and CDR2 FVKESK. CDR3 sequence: CASSRSSPALEQYF. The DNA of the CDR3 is TGTGCCAGCAGCCGCTCCTCCCCAGCCCTCGAGCAGTACTTC. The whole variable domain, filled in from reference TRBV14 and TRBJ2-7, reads EAGVTQFPSHSVIEKGQTVTLRCDPISGHDNLYWYRRVMGKEIKFLLHFVKESKQDESGMPNNRFLAERTGGTYSTLKVQPAELEDSGVYFCASSRSSPALEQYFGPGTRLTVT.

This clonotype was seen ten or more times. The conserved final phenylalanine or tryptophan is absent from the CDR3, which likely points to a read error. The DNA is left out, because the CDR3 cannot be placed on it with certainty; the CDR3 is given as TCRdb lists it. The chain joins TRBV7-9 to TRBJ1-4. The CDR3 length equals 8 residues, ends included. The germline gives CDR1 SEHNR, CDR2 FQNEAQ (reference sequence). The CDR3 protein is CASAPVLC.

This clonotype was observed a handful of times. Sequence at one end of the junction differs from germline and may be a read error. The CDR3 is CASSPGTGRAF. The CDR3, as DNA: TGTGCCAGCAGTCCCGGGACAGGGAGGGCCTTC. The chain recombines TRBV2 with TRBJ2-7, with 9 bases lining up with TRBD1. The germline CDR1 and CDR2 sequences are SNHLY and FYNNEI. This CDR3 is built from 11 residues.

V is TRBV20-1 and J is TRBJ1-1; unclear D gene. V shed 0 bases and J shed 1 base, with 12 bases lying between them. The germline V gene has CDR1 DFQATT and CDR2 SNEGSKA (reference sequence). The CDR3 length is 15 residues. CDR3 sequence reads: CSARDGSLRNTEAFF. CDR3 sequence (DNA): TGCAGTGCTAGAGACGGGAGCCTAAGGAACACTGAAGCTTTCTTT.

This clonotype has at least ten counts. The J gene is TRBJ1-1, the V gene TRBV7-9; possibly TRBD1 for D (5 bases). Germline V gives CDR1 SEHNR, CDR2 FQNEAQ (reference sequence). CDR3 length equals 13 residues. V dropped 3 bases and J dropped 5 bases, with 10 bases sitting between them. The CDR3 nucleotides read TGTGCCAGCAGCTTGGGCGGGGCGACTGAAGCTTTCTTT. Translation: CASSLGGATEAFF.

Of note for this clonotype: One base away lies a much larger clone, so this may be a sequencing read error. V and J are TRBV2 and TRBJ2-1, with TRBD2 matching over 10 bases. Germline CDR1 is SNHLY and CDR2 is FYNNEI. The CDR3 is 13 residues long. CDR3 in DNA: TGTGCCAGCAGCCCTAGCGGGAGACGGGAGCAGCTCTTC. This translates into CASSPSGRREQLF.

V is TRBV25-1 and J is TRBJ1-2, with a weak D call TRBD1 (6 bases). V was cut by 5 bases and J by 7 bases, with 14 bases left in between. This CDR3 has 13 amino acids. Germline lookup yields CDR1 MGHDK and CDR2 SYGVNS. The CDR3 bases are TGTGCCAGCAGTTCCGGGACAAGGGCTGGCTACACCTTC. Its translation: CASSSGTRAGYTF.

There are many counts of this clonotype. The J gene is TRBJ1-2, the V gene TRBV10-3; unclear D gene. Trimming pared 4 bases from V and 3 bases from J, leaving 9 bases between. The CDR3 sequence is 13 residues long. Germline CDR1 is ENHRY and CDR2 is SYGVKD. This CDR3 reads CAISVQGYYGYTF. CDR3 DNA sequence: TGTGCCATCAGTGTTCAAGGGTACTATGGCTACACCTTC.